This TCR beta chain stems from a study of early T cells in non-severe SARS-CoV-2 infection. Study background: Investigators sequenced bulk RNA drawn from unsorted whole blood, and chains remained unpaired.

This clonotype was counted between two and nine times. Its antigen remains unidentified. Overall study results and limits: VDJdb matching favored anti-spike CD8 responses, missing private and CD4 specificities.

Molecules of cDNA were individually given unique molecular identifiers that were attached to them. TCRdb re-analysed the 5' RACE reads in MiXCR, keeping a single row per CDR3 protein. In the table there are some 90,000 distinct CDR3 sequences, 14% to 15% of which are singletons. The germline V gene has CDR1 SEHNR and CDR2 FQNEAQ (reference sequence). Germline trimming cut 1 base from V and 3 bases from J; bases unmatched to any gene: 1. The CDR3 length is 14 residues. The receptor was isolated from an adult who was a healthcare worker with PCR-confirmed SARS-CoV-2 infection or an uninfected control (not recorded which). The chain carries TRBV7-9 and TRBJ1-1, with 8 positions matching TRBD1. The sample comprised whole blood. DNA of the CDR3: TGTGCCAGCAGCTTAGACAGGGGGGACACTGAAGCTTTCTTT. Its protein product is CASSLDRGDTEAFF.